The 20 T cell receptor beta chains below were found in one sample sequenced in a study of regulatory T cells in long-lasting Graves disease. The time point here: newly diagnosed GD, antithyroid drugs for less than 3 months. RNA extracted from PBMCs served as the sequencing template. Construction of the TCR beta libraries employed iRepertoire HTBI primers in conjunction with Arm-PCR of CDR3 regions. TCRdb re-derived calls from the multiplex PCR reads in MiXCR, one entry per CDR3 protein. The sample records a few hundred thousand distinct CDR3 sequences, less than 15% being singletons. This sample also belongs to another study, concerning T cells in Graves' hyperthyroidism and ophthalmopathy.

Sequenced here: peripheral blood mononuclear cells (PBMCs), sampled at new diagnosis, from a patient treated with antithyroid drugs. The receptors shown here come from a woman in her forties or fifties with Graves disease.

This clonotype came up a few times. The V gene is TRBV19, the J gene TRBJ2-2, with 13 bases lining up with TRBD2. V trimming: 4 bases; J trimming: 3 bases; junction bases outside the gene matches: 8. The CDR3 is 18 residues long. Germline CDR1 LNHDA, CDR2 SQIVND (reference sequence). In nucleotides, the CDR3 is TGTGCCAGTAGTAAACACCTCGGACTAGCGGGAGACACCGGGGAGCTGTTTTTT. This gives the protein CASSKHLGLAGDTGELFF.

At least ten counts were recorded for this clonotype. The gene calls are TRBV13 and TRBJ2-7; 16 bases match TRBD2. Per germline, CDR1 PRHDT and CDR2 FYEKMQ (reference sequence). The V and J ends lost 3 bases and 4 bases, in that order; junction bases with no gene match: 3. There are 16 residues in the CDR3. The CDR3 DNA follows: TGTGCCAGCAGCTTGGGACTAGCGGGAGGGCCATACGAGCAGTACTTC. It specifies CASSLGLAGGPYEQYF. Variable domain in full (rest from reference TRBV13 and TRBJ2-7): AAGVIQSPRHLIKEKRETATLKCYPIPRHDTVYWYQQGPGQDPQFLISFYEKMQSDKGSIPDRFSAQQFSDYHSELNMSSLELGDSALYFCASSLGLAGGPYEQYFGPGTRLTVT.

CDR3 loop: CAWDRAQETQYF. The CDR3 DNA is TGTGCCTGGGACAGGGCCCAAGAGACCCAGTACTTC. This rearrangement joins TRBV30 to TRBJ2-1; 7 nucleotides line up with TRBD1. The end of the DNA is better explained by TRBJ2-5, so the J call may be wrong. Germline values: CDR1 GTSNPN, CDR2 SVGIG (reference sequence). The CDR3 is 12 residues long.

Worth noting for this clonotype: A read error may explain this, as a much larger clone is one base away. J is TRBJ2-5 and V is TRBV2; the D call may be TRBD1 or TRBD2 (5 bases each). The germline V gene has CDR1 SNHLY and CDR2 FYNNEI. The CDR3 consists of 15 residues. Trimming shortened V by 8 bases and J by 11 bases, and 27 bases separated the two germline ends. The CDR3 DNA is TGTGCCAGCGGGACGGCTAGGCGGCAGGCGGATGAGCAGTACTTC. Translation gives CASGTARRQADEQYF.

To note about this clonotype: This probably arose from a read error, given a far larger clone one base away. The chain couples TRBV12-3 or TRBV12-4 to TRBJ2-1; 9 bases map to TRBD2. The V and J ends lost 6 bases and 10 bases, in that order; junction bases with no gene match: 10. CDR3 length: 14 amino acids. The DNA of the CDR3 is TGTGCCAGCAGACCTAGCGGGAACCACTACGAGCAGTTCTTC. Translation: CASRPSGNHYEQFF.

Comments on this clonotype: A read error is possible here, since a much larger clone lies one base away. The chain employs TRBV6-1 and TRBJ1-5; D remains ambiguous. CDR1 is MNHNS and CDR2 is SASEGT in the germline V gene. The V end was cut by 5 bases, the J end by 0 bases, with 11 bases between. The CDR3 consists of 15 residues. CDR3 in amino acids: CASSRQDNSNQPQHF. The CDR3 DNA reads TGTGCCAGCAGTCGGCAGGATAATAGCAATCAGCCCCAGCATTTT.

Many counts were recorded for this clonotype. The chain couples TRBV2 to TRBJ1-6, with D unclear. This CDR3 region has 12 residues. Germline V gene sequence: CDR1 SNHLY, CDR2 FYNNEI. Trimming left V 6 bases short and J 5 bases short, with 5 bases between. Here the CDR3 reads CASRGDNSPLHF. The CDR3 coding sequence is TGTGCCAGCAGGGGCGATAATTCACCCCTCCACTTT. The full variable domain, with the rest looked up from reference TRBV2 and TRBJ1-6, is EPEVTQTPSHQVTQMGQEVILRCVPISNHLYFYWYRQILGQKVEFLVSFYNNEISEKSEIFDDQFSVERPDGSNFTLKIRSTKLEDSAMYFCASRGDNSPLHFGNGTRLTVT.

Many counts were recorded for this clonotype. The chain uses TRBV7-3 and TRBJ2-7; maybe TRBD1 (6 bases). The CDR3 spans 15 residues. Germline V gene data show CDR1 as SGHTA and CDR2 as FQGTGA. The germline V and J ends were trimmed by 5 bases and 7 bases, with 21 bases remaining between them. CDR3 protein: CASSQGPGAPWEQYF. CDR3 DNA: TGTGCCAGCAGCCAAGGGCCAGGGGCCCCTTGGGAGCAGTACTTC.

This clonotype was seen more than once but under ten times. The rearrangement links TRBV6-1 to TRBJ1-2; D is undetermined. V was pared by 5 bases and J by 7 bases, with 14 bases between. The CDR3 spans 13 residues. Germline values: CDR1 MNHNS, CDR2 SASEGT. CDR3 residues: CASSPEGFSGYTF. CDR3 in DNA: TGTGCCAGCAGTCCCGAGGGATTTAGTGGCTACACCTTC.

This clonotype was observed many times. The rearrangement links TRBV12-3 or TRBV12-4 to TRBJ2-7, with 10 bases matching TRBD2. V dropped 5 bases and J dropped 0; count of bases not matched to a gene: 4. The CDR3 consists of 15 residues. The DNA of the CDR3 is TGTGCCAGCAGTATCCTAGCGGGAGCCTCCTACGAGCAGTACTTC. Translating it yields CASSILAGASYEQYF.

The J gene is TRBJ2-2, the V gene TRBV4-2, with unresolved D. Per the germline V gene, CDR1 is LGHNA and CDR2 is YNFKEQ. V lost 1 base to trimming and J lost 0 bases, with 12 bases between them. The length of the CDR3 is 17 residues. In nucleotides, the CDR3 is TGTGCCAGCAGCCAAGGATATAGGAGCCCGAACACCGGGGAGCTGTTTTTT. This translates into CASSQGYRSPNTGELFF.

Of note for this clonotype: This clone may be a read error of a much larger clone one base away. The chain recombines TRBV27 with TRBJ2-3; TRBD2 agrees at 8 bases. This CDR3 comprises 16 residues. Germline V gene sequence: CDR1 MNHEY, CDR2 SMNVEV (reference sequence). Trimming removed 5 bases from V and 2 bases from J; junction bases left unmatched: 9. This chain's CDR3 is CASSPGGEVTTDTQYF. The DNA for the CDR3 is TGTGCCAGCAGTCCGGGGGGGGAAGTAACCACAGATACGCAGTATTTT.

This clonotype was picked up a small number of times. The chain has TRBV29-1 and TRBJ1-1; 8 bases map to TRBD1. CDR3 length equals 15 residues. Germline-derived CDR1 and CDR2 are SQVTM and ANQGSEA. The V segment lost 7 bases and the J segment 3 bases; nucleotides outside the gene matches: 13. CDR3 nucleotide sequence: TGCAGCGCTACGATCAGGGGGCGGAAAGACACTGAAGCTTTCTTT. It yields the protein CSATIRGRKDTEAFF.

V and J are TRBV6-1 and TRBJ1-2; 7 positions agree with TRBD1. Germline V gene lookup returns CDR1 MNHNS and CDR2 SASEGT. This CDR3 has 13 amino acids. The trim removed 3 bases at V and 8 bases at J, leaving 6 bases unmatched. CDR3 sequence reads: CASSDEGAEGYTF. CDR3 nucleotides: TGTGCCAGCAGTGACGAGGGGGCGGAGGGCTACACCTTC.

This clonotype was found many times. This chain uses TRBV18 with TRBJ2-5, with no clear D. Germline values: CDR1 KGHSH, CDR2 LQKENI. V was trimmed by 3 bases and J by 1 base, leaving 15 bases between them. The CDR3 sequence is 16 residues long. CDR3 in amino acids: CASSPMTGSPQETQYF. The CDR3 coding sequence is TGTGCCAGCTCACCCATGACCGGGTCGCCCCAAGAGACCCAGTACTTC.

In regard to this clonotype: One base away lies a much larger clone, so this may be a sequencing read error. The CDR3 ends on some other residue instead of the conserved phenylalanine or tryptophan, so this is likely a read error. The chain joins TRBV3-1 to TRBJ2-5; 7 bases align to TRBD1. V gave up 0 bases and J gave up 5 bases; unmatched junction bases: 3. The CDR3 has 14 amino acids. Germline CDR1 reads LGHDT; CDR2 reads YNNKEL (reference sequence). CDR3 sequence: CASSQEGGGETQYL. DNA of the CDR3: TGTGCCAGCAGCCAAGAAGGGGGCGGGGAGACCCAGTACCTC.

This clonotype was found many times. CDR3 nucleotides: TGCGCCAGCAGAGCAGCTCAAGCTGAAGCTTTCTTT. The encoded protein is CASRAAQAEAFF. The V and J genes are TRBV5-1 and TRBJ1-1; D is unclear. The CDR3 is 12 residues long. Germline CDR1 is SGHRS and CDR2 is YFSETQ. The germline V and J ends were trimmed by 5 bases and 6 bases, with 11 bases remaining between them.

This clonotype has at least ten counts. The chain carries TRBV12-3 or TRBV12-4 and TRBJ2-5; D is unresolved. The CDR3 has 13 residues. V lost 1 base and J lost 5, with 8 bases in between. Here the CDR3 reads CASSLGSRETQYF. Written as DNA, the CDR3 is TGTGCCAGCAGTTTAGGTTCTCGGGAGACCCAGTACTTC.

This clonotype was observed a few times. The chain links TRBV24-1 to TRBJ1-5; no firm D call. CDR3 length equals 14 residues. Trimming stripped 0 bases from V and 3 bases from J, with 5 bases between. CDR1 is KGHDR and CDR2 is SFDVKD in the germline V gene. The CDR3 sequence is CATSDLGNNQPQHF. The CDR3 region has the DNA TGTGCCACCAGTGATTTGGGAAACAATCAGCCCCAGCATTTT.

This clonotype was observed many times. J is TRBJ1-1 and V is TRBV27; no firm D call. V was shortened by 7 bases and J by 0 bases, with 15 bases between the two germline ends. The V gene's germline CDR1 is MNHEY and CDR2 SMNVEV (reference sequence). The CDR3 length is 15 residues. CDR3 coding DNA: TGTGCCAGCACTCCGGAGGGCTTTATGAACACTGAAGCTTTCTTT. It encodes CASTPEGFMNTEAFF.